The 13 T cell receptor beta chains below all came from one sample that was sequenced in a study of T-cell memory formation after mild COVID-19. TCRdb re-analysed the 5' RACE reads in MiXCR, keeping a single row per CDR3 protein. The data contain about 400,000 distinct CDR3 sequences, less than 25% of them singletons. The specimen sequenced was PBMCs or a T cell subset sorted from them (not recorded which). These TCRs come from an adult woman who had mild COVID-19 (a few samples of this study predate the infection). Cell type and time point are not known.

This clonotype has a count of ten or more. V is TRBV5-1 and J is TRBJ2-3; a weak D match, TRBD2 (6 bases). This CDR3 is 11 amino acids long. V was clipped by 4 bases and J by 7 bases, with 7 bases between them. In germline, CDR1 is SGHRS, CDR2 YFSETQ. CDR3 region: CASSGGNTQYF. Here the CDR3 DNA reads TGCGCCAGCAGCGGGGGGAATACGCAGTATTTT.

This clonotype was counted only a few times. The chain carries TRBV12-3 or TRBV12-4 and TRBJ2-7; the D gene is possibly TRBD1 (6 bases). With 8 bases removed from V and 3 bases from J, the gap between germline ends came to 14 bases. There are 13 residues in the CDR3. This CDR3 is CASGTTQLYEQYF. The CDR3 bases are TGTGCCAGCGGGACAACCCAACTCTACGAGCAGTACTTC.

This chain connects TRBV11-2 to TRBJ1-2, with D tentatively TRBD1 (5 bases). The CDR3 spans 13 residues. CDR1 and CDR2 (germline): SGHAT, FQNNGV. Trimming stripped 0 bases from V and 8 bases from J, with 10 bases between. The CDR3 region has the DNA TGTGCCAGCAGCTTAGACAGGGATGGGGGCTACACCTTC. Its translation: CASSLDRDGGYTF.

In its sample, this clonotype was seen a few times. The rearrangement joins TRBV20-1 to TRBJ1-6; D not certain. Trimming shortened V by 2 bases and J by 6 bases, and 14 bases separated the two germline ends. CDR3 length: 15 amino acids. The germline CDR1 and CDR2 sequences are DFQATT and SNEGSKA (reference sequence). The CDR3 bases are TGCAGTGCTAGATCCCTCGGGAACGCTAATTCACCCCTCCACTTT. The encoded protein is CSARSLGNANSPLHF.

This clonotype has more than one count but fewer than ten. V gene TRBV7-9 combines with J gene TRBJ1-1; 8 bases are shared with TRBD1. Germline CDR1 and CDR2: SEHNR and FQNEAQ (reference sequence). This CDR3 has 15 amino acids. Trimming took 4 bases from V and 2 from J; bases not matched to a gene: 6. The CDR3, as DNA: TGTGCCAGCAGCTCTACGGACAGGGAAAACACTGAAGCTTTCTTT. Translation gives CASSSTDRENTEAFF.

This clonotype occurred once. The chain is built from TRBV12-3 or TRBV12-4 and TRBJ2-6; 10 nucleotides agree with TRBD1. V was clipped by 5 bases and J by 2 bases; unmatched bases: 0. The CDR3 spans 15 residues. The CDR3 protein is CASSGQGAGANVLTF. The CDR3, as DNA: TGTGCCAGCAGTGGACAGGGGGCTGGGGCCAACGTCCTGACTTTC.

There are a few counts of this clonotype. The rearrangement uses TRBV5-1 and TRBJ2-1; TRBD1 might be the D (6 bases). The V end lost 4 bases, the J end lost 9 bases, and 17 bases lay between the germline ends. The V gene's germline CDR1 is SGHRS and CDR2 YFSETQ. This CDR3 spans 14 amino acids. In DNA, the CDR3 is TGCGCCAGCAGCCCCCGACAGGCTGGGGGTGAGCAGTTCTTC. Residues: CASSPRQAGGEQFF.

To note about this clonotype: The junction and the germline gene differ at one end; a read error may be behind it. CDR3 sequence (DNA): TGTGCCATCAGTTTTGGGACAGGGCGCCCCGAGCAGTACTTC. This encodes CAISFGTGRPEQYF. The J gene is TRBJ2-7, the V gene TRBV27; TRBD1 matches 9 bases. CDR3 length: 14 amino acids. The germline V gene has CDR1 MNHEY and CDR2 SMNVEV (reference sequence).

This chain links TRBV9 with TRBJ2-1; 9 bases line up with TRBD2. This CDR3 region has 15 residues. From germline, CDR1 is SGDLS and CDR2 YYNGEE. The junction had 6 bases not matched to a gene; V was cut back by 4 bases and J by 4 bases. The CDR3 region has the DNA TGTGCCAGCAGCATAGGGACTAGCATGTACAATGAGCAGTTCTTC. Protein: CASSIGTSMYNEQFF.

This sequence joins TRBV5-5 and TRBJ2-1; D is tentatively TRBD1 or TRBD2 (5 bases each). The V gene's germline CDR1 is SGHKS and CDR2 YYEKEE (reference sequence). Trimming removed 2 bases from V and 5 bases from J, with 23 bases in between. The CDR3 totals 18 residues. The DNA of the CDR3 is TGTGCCAGCAGCTTTTTGCACAGTTCGGGACCCCGGGACAATGAGCAGTTCTTC. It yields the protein CASSFLHSSGPRDNEQFF.

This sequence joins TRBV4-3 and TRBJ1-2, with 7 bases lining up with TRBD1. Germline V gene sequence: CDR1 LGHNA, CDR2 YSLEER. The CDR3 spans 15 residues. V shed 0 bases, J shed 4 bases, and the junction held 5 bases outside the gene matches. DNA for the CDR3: TGCGCCAGCAGCCAAGATCCAAGGGACAGCTATGGCTACACCTTC. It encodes CASSQDPRDSYGYTF.

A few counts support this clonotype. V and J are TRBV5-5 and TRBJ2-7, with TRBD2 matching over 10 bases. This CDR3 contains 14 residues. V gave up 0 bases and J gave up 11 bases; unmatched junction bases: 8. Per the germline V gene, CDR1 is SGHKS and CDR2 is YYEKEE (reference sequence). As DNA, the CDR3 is TGTGCCAGCAGCTTGGGCGGACTAGCGGTCTCTGAGTACTTC. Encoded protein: CASSLGGLAVSEYF.

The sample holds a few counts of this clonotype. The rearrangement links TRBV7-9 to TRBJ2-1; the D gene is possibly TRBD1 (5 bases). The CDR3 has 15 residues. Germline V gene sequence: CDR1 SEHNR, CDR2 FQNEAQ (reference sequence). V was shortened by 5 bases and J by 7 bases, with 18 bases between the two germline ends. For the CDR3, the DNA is TGTGCCAGCAGCCTAGGGCCAGGGCCTGTTAATGAGCAGTTCTTC. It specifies CASSLGPGPVNEQFF.